This T cell receptor beta chain was found in a study of blood T cell repertoires in COVID-19. Study as a whole: COVID-19 samples, acute and convalescent, were from the United States, Italy and Spain. From T cells, B-cell-depleted T cells, or PBMCs came the material, which was cDNA or gDNA.

On this clone itself: Other DNA sequences from this sample encode an identical CDR3 as well.

The CDR3 extends over 13 amino acids. V lost 5 bases to trimming and J lost 2 bases, with 7 bases between them. Germline CDR1 and CDR2: LNHDA and SQIVND (reference sequence). As handled by the study authors: Using reference gene primer amplification, nucleated cell counts were estimated. Libraries were prepared by immunoSEQ multiplex PCR; TCRdb keeps only in-frame clonotypes and omits some of them. The DNA was the basis for D and trimming; V, J and clone size are from that table. The repertoire includes a few hundred thousand clones, roughly 86% of them detected once, and approximately 7.8% sits in the top ten.

The genes are TRBV19 and TRBJ1-5, with a possible D match to TRBD1 (5 bases). The origin of this receptor is a woman aged 45-59 years who had recovered from COVID-19. Material for sequencing was peripheral blood. The CDR3 reads CASSAGGNQPQHF. The CDR3 DNA is TGTGCCAGTAGTGCGGGGGGCAATCAGCCCCAGCATTTT.